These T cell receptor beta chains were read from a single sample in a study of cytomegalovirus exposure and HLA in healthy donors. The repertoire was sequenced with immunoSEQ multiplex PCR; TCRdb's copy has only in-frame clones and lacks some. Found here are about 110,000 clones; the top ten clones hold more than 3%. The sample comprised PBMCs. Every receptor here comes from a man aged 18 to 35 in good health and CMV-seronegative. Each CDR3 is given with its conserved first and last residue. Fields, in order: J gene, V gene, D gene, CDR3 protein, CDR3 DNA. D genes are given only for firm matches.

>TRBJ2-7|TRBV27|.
CASKLGTSYEQYF
TGTGCCAGTAAACTAGGGACTTCCTACGAGCAGTACTTC
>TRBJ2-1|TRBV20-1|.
CSASSQFF
TGCAGTGCTTCCTCCCAGTTCTTC
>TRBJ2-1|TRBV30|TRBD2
CAFALGLAGTYSYNEQFF
TGTGCCTTTGCCCTGGGACTAGCGGGGACCTACTCCTACAATGAGCAGTTCTTC
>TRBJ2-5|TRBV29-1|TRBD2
CSVERGETQYF
TGCAGCGTTGAGCGGGGGGAGACCCAGTACTTC
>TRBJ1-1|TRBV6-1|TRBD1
CASRGGQGAKGAFF
TGTGCCAGCAGGGGGGGACAGGGGGCGAAGGGAGCTTTCTTT
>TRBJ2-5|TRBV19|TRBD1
CASGTGWTETQYF
TGTGCCAGCGGGACAGGGTGGACGGAGACCCAGTACTTC
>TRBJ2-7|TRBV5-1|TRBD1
CASSTKTGSYEQYF
TGCGCCAGCAGCACCAAGACAGGGTCCTACGAGCAGTACTTC
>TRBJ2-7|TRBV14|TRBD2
CASSHRLAGDPFGIYEQYF
TGTGCCAGCAGCCATAGACTAGCGGGAGACCCTTTTGGGATCTACGAGCAGTACTTC
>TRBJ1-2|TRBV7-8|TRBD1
CASSLGTANRGSF
TGTGCCAGCAGCTTAGGAACGGCAAACAGGGGTTCCTTC
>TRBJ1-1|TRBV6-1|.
CASDKQLRGTEAFF
TGTGCCAGCGACAAACAGCTCCGGGGCACTGAAGCTTTCTTT
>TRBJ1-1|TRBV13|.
CASRPTGTNTEAFF
TGTGCCAGCAGACCCACCGGGACAAACACTGAGGCTTTCTTT
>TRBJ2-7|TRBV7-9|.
CASSLESYEQYF
TGTGCCAGCAGCTTAGAAAGCTACGAGCAGTACTTC
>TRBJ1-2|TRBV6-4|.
CASSRGLNYGYTF
TGTGCCAGCAGTAGGGGCCTTAACTATGGCTACACCTTC
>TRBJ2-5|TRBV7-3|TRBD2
CASSLGTSGGNIFQETQYF
TGTGCCAGCAGCTTAGGGACTAGCGGGGGGAACATCTTCCAAGAGACCCAGTACTTC
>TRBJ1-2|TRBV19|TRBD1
CASRGQGGYGYTF
TGTGCCAGTAGGGGACAGGGAGGCTATGGCTACACCTTC